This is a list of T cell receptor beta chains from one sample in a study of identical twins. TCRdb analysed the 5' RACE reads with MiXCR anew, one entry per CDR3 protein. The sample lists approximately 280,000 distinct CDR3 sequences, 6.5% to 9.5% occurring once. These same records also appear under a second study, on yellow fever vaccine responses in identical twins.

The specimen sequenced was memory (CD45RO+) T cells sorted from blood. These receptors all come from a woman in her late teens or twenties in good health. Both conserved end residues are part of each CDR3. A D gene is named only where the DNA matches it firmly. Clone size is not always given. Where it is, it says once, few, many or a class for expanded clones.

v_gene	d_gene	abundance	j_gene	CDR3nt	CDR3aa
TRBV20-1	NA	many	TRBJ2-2	TGCAGTGCCAGGCCGAACACCGGGGAGCTGTTTTTT	CSARPNTGELFF
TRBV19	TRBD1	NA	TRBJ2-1	TGTGCCAGTAGTATAGTTGGGACAGGGAGTGCCAATGAGCAGTTCTTC	CASSIVGTGSANEQFF
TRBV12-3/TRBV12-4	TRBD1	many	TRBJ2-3	TGTGCCAGCAGCAATTCGGACAGGCCTACCACAGATACGCAGTATTTT	CASSNSDRPTTDTQYF
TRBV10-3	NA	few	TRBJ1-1	TGTGCCGCGCGACAGGACCTGAACACTGAAGCTTTCTTT	CAARQDLNTEAFF
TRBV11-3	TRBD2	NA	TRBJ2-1	TGTGCCAGCAGCCTCCGAGGACTAGCGGGGGACCACAATGAGCAGTTCTTC	CASSLRGLAGDHNEQFF
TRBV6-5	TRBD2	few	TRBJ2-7	TGTGCCAGCAGTTCCGGGACTACTCCCTCCGAGCAGTACTTC	CASSSGTTPSEQYF
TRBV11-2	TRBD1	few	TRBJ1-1	TGTGCCAGCAGCTTCAACAGGGGCTACACTGAAGCTTTCTTT	CASSFNRGYTEAFF
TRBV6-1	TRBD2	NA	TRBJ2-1	TGTGCCAGCAGGGTAGCGGGAGGCTTCTACAATGAGCAGTTCTTC	CASRVAGGFYNEQFF
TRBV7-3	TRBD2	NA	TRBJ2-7	TGTGCCAGCAGCTTACGGGGTAGCGGGAGCTCCTACGAGCAGTACTTC	CASSLRGSGSSYEQYF
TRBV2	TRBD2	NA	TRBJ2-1	TGTGCCAGCAGTGAAAGGGGTGGGGGGGCCTACAATGAGCAGTTCTTC	CASSERGGGAYNEQFF
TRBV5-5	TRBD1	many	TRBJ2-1	TGTGCCAGCAGCGGGGGACAGGGGCCCTACAATGAGCAGTTCTTC	CASSGGQGPYNEQFF
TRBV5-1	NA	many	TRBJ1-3	TGCGCCAGCAGCTGGAACGTCGGCAACACCATATATTTT	CASSWNVGNTIYF
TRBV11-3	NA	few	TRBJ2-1	TGTGCCAGTACCCGTCGGGGTAATGAGCAGTTCTTC	CASTRRGNEQFF
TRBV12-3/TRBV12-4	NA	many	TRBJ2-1	TGTGCCAGCAGTTTCGGGGGAAACTACAATGAGCAGTTCTTC	CASSFGGNYNEQFF
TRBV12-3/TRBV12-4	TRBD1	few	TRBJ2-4	TGTGCCAGCAGCCGCAACAGGGGGTCTCTAGCCAAAAACATTCAGTACTTC	CASSRNRGSLAKNIQYF
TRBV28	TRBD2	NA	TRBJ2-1	TGTGCCAGCAGTTCGCCGGGACTAGCATTCGATGAGCAGTTCTTC	CASSSPGLAFDEQFF
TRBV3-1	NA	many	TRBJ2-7	TGTGCCAGCAGCCAAGAGCTTGGAAGGAGCGGGCAGTACTTC	CASSQELGRSGQYF
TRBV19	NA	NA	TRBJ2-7	TGTGCCAGCAGTATGGACCGGGGTTCGCCGGCTTACGAGCAGTACTTC	CASSMDRGSPAYEQYF
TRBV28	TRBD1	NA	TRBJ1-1	TGTGCCAGCCACAAAGGCAGGGGGCGCCCCGTGGTCCATCCGAACACTGAAGCTTTCTTT	CASHKGRGRPVVHPNTEAFF
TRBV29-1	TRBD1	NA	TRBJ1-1	TGCAGCGTTGTACTCGGGACAGGGGTGAACACTGAAGCTTTCTTT	CSVVLGTGVNTEAFF
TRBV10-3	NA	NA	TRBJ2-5	TGTGCCATCAGTGAGGACCCGGACGTGACCCAGTACTTC	CAISEDPDVTQYF
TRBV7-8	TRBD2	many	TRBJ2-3	TGTGCCAGCGCCAAAGCTGTCGAGCGGGGGGGTGGTGGCACGCAGTATTTT	CASAKAVERGGGGTQYF
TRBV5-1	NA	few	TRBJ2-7	TGCGCCAGCAGCTTGAATCTGGCGAACGGGGAGCAGTACTTC	CASSLNLANGEQYF
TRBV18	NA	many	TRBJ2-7	TGTGCCAGCTCACCAACGAGGCCTCCCTACGAGCAGTACTTC	CASSPTRPPYEQYF
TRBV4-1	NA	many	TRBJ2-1	TGCGCCAGCAGCCAAGTTGATCTGGGTTTCTCCTACAATGAGCAGTTCTTC	CASSQVDLGFSYNEQFF
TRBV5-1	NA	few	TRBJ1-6	TGCGCCAGCAGCTTGGGGGGGGATAATTCACCCCTCCACTTT	CASSLGGDNSPLHF
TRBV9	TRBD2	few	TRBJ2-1	TGTGCCCACCTCGGTGGGGGGGCCTACAATGAGCAGTTCTTC	CAHLGGGAYNEQFF
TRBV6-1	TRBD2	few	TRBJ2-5	TGTGCCAGCTCGAGACTAGCGGGAGATGAGACCCAGTACTTC	CASSRLAGDETQYF
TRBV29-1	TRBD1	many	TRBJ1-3	TGCAGCGTTGCCCCGCCCGGACAGGGGGCTGGAAACACCATATATTTT	CSVAPPGQGAGNTIYF
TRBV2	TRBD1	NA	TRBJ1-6	TGTGCCAGCAGGATACCGGGACAGGGGAATAATTCACCCCTCCACTTT	CASRIPGQGNNSPLHF
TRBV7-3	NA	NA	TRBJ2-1	TGTGCCAGCAGCCCACAACAGGAGAGGAATGAGCAGTTCTTC	CASSPQQERNEQFF
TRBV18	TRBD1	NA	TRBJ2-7	TGTGCCAGCTCACCCACCCGGGACAGGGGACTGGAAGAGCAGTACTTC	CASSPTRDRGLEEQYF
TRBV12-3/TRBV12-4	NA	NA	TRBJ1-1	TGTGCCAGCAGTTTTTCAGCTCGGGGCACTGAAGCTTTCTTT	CASSFSARGTEAFF
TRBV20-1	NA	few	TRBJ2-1	TGCAGTGCAAGAGGGTATACCCAATCCTACAATGAGCAGTTCTTC	CSARGYTQSYNEQFF
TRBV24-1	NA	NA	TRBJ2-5	TGTGCCACCAGTGGCCGTGGGGGAGAGGAGACCCAGTACTTC	CATSGRGGEETQYF
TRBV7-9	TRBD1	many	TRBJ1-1	TGTGCCAGCAGCAAAGGACAGGGGGGTCGGAACACTGAAGCTTTCTTT	CASSKGQGGRNTEAFF
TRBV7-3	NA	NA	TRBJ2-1	TGTGCCAGCAGCTTGGGGCTAGCCTATGAGCAGTTCTTC	CASSLGLAYEQFF
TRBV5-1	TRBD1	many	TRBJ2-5	TGCGCCAGCAGCTTGGCAGGGGGAGAGACCCAGTACTTC	CASSLAGGETQYF
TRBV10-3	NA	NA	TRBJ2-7	TGTGCCACCGGGTTTGGAGGGGCCTACGAGCAGTACTTC	CATGFGGAYEQYF
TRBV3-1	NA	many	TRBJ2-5	TGTGCCAGCAGCCAAGGGCAGCGAGAGACCCAGTACTTC	CASSQGQRETQYF
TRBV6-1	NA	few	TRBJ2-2	TGTGCCAGCAGTGAGGGGGGACTGATGAACACCGGGGAGCTGTTTTTT	CASSEGGLMNTGELFF
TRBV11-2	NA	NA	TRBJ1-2	TGTGCCAGCAGCTCGGACGGGCGCTATGGCTACACCTTC	CASSSDGRYGYTF
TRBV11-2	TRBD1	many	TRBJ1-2	TGTGCCAGCAGTACAATATCGCCTGGGACAGGGAGCGGCTACACCTTC	CASSTISPGTGSGYTF
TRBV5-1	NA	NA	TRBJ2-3	TGCGCCAGCCGCTATCGAGGACAAGGAACAGATACGCAGTATTTT	CASRYRGQGTDTQYF
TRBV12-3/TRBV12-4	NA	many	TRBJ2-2	TGTGCCAGCAGACTTCTAACTAGGCCCGGGGAGCTGTTTTTT	CASRLLTRPGELFF
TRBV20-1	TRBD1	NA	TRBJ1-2	TGCAGTGCTTCGACAGGGAGGCCCGACTATGGCTACACCTTC	CSASTGRPDYGYTF
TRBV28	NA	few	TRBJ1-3	TGTGCCAGCAGTTTCAGGGAGGCTGCTGGAAACACCATATATTTT	CASSFREAAGNTIYF
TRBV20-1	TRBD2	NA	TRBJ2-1	TGCAGTGCTAGATGGCTAGCGGGAGGTGAGCAGTTCTTC	CSARWLAGGEQFF
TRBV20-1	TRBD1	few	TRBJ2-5	TGCAGTGCTAGAGGACAGGGCAAAGAGACCCAGTACTTC	CSARGQGKETQYF
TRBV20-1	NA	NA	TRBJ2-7	TGCAGTGCCGGCACGGAGCAGTACTTC	CSAGTEQYF
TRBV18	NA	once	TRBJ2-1	TGTGCCAGCTCACCAATACTAGGCCCCAATGAGCAGTTCTTC	CASSPILGPNEQFF
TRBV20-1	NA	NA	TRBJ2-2	TGCAGTGCTGAAAGGGGAAACACCGGGGAGCTGTTTTTT	CSAERGNTGELFF
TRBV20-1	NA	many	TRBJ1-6	TGCAGTGCGATAGGGGGGGGAACCCGGGCGGATTCACCCCTCCACTTT	CSAIGGGTRADSPLHF